The 29 T cell receptor beta chains reported below all come from one sample, sequenced in a study of yellow fever vaccine responses in identical twins. TCRdb re-called the RT-PCR reads with MiXCR, one entry per CDR3 protein. This table has under 20,000 distinct CDR3 sequences, about two thirds appearing once. The input for sequencing was T cells from blood (PBMCs), unsorted or a sorted subset (not recorded which), taken before or after yellow fever vaccination (not recorded which). The receptors derive from a woman between 18 and 30 years old who received the yellow fever vaccine.

The V gene is TRBV10-3, the J gene TRBJ2-4, with a weak D call TRBD1 (6 bases). The CDR3 has 14 amino acids. The germline V and J ends were trimmed by 0 bases and 9 bases, with 12 bases remaining between them. CDR1 is ENHRY and CDR2 is SYGVKD in the germline V gene. The CDR3 DNA sequence: TGTGCCATCAGTGAGTCGACAGGCCCTGGCATTCAGTACTTC. Its translation: CAISESTGPGIQYF.

J is TRBJ2-3 and V is TRBV12-3 or TRBV12-4; 10 bases agree with TRBD1. This CDR3 has 15 amino acids. V dropped 7 bases and J dropped 3; count of bases not matched to a gene: 7. The chain's CDR3 is CASKPGTGDTDTQYF. The CDR3 coding sequence is TGTGCCAGCAAACCGGGGACAGGGGATACAGATACGCAGTATTTT.

The chain is built from TRBV13 and TRBJ2-1; 9 nucleotides agree with TRBD1. There are 18 residues in the CDR3. The V and J ends lost 0 bases and 4 bases, in that order; junction bases with no gene match: 10. Germline CDR1 PRHDT, CDR2 FYEKMQ (reference sequence). Here the CDR3 reads CASSLGEVGTGSYNEQFF. In nucleotides, the CDR3 is TGTGCCAGCAGCTTAGGCGAAGTGGGGACAGGGTCTTACAATGAGCAGTTCTTC.

The sample holds a few counts of this clonotype. The chain is built from TRBV19 and TRBJ1-2, with 9 bases fitting TRBD1. The CDR3 consists of 13 residues. The ends lost 5 bases at V and 5 bases at J; junction bases unmatched: 3. Germline lookup yields CDR1 LNHDA and CDR2 SQIVND (reference sequence). The CDR3 loop is CASSVGTGYGYTF. CDR3 in DNA: TGTGCCAGTAGTGTCGGGACAGGGTATGGCTACACCTTC.

The gene calls are TRBV12-3 or TRBV12-4 and TRBJ1-2; TRBD1 matches 9 bases. J gave up 6 bases and V 7 bases, and 6 bases lay outside the gene matches. CDR3 length equals 13 residues. In nucleotides, the CDR3 is TGTGCCAGCATGTTCGGGACAGGGCATGGCTACACCTTC. Translating gives CASMFGTGHGYTF.

This rearrangement joins TRBV12-3 or TRBV12-4 to TRBJ2-1, with 10 bases matching TRBD1. V dropped 7 bases and J dropped 8; count of bases not matched to a gene: 8. The CDR3 covers 14 residues. Here the CDR3 reads CASTRPGTGDEQFF. CDR3 bases: TGTGCCAGCACTAGACCCGGGACAGGGGATGAGCAGTTCTTC.

The count of this clonotype is one. The J gene is TRBJ2-1, the V gene TRBV6-2 or TRBV6-3; tentatively, D is TRBD1 (6 bases). Germline V CDR1 and CDR2: MNHEY, SVGEGT. The CDR3 has 15 amino acids. Trimming pared 2 bases from V and 3 bases from J, leaving 11 bases between. The CDR3 nucleotides are TGTGCCAGCAGTTACCGTCGGGACAACTACAATGAGCAGTTCTTC. Protein: CASSYRRDNYNEQFF.

The chain uses TRBV28 and TRBJ2-5; no clear D. Trimming left V 2 bases short and J 4 bases short, with 14 bases between. From germline, CDR1 is MDHEN and CDR2 SYDVKM. This CDR3 is 15 amino acids long. This CDR3 is CASSLITQIRETQYF. The CDR3 coding sequence is TGTGCCAGCAGTTTAATCACCCAGATACGAGAGACCCAGTACTTC.

The table lists this clonotype with a few counts. This chain connects TRBV29-1 to TRBJ1-1; D is unclear. The CDR3 consists of 14 residues. V lost 4 bases and J 4 bases, leaving 16 bases between the germline ends. CDR1 is SQVTM, CDR2 ANQGSEA, per germline. The CDR3 spells CSVGIGNIPTEAFF. CDR3 sequence (DNA): TGCAGCGTTGGTATAGGTAACATCCCCACTGAAGCTTTCTTT. The complete variable domain, with remaining parts taken from reference TRBV29-1 and TRBJ1-1, reads SAVISQKPSRDICQRGTSLTIQCQVDSQVTMMFWYRQQPGQSLTLIATANQGSEATYESGFVIDKFPISRPNLTFSTLTVSNMSPEDSSIYLCSVGIGNIPTEAFFGQGTRLTVV.

There are a few counts of this clonotype. This sequence joins TRBV28 and TRBJ2-2; D is uncertain. The germline V gene has CDR1 MDHEN and CDR2 SYDVKM. Trimming pared 6 bases from V and 3 bases from J, leaving 11 bases between. The CDR3 spans 14 residues. The CDR3 protein is CASSPLPDTGELFF. The CDR3 DNA reads as TGTGCCAGCAGCCCATTGCCTGACACCGGGGAGCTGTTTTTT.

J is TRBJ2-7 and V is TRBV12-3 or TRBV12-4; 7 bases match TRBD2. V shed 2 bases, J shed 2 bases, and the junction held 6 bases outside the gene matches. There are 15 residues in the CDR3. In DNA, the CDR3 is TGTGCCAGCAGTTTATCGGCTAGCGGAACCTACGAGCAGTACTTC. This encodes CASSLSASGTYEQYF.

This chain uses TRBV12-3 or TRBV12-4 with TRBJ1-2; 9 bases fit TRBD1. The CDR3 is 13 residues long. V was clipped by 6 bases and J by 3 bases; unmatched bases: 2. CDR3 sequence (DNA): TGTGCCAGCAGCTGGGACAGGGACTATGGCTACACCTTC. Translation: CASSWDRDYGYTF.

The chain joins TRBV15 to TRBJ1-1; D remains unclear. Germline V gives CDR1 LNHNV, CDR2 YYDKDF (reference sequence). The CDR3 sequence is 14 residues long. V was clipped by 3 bases and J by 1 base, with 9 bases between them. DNA for the CDR3: TGTGCCACCAGCAGTGGACGGGAGAACACTGAAGCTTTCTTT. It codes for CATSSGRENTEAFF.

This clonotype was seen more than once but under ten times. This chain links TRBV4-1 with TRBJ2-1; D is perhaps TRBD1 (9 bases). The germline V and J ends were trimmed by 0 bases and 4 bases, with 16 bases remaining between them. Germline CDR1 and CDR2: MGHRA and YSYEKL. CDR3 length: 17 residues. CDR3 amino acids: CASSQDSGTGFYNEQFF. In DNA, the CDR3 is TGCGCCAGCAGCCAAGATAGCGGGACAGGGTTTTACAATGAGCAGTTCTTC.

The chain is built from TRBV5-4 and TRBJ2-4, with D possibly called TRBD1 or TRBD2 (6 bases each). The CDR3 loop spans 15 amino acids. The germline V and J ends were trimmed by 0 bases and 8 bases, with 15 bases remaining between them. The germline V gene encodes CDR1 SGHNT and CDR2 YYREEE (reference sequence). This CDR3 is CASSLAGEGEDIQYF. The CDR3 DNA follows: TGTGCCAGCAGCTTGGCGGGAGAGGGGGAGGACATTCAGTACTTC.

This chain links TRBV13 with TRBJ2-5; 9 bases fit TRBD1. Looked up from germline, CDR1 is PRHDT and CDR2 is FYEKMQ (reference sequence). There are 14 residues in the CDR3. Trimming took 7 bases from V and 5 from J; bases not matched to a gene: 8. In nucleotides, the CDR3 is TGTGCCAGCACCTCAGGACAGGGGAGGGAGACCCAGTACTTC. Protein: CASTSGQGRETQYF.

The rearrangement uses TRBV27 and TRBJ2-2; D remains unclear. The CDR3 is 16 amino acids. The germline gives CDR1 MNHEY, CDR2 SMNVEV (reference sequence). Between the trimmed V and J ends, which lost 1 base and 7 bases, there was a span of 16 bases. DNA of the CDR3: TGTGCCAGCAGTTTATACGTTCAAGGGTTGGACGGGGAGCTGTTTTTT. Amino acids: CASSLYVQGLDGELFF.

The chain links TRBV2 to TRBJ1-1; D gene unclear. Per germline, CDR1 SNHLY and CDR2 FYNNEI. The CDR3 length is 15 residues. Deletions cut 1 base from V and 4 bases from J, with 13 bases between. The CDR3 reads CASSEEAGKATEAFF. The CDR3 coding sequence is TGTGCCAGCAGTGAAGAGGCCGGGAAGGCCACTGAAGCTTTCTTT. Together with reference TRBV2 and TRBJ1-1, the CDR3 gives the full variable domain: EPEVTQTPSHQVTQMGQEVILRCVPISNHLYFYWYRQILGQKVEFLVSFYNNEISEKSEIFDDQFSVERPDGSNFTLKIRSTKLEDSAMYFCASSEEAGKATEAFFGQGTRLTVV.

The V gene is TRBV12-3 or TRBV12-4, the J gene TRBJ1-6; D unclear. V was shortened by 3 bases and J by 8 bases, with 8 bases between the two germline ends. The CDR3 is made up of 13 amino acids. For the CDR3, the DNA is TGTGCCAGCAGTTTTGCCAGAGATTCACCCCTCCACTTT. Protein: CASSFARDSPLHF.

The chain employs TRBV11-1 and TRBJ1-1; D ambiguous. The CDR3 extends over 14 amino acids. V was pared by 5 bases and J by 5 bases, with 15 bases between. The germline V gene has CDR1 SGHAT and CDR2 FQDESV (reference sequence). CDR3 DNA sequence: TGTGCCAGCAGCCACGCGACCCCTGAGACTGAAGCTTTCTTT. It yields the protein CASSHATPETEAFF.

This clonotype was seen a handful of times. The CDR3 protein is CASSPGQPGSPLHF. The CDR3 DNA reads as TGTGCCAGCAGCCCAGGACAGCCGGGATCACCCCTCCACTTT. The chain joins TRBV7-9 to TRBJ1-6, with D perhaps TRBD1 (6 bases). CDR1 and CDR2 from the germline V gene are SEHNR and FQNEAQ (reference sequence). V was trimmed by 5 bases and J by 10 bases, leaving 15 bases between them. The CDR3 runs 14 residues.

The V and J genes are TRBV28 and TRBJ1-1, with 12 bases matching TRBD1. The V segment lost 3 bases and the J segment 2 bases; nucleotides outside the gene matches: 7. CDR1 MDHEN and CDR2 SYDVKM come from the germline V gene. The CDR3 contains 17 residues. In nucleotides, the CDR3 is TGTGCCAGCAGTTTTGCCGGGACAGGGGGCGAAAACACTGAAGCTTTCTTT. Residues: CASSFAGTGGENTEAFF.

The chain links TRBV15 to TRBJ1-1; D is undetermined. Germline V gives CDR1 LNHNV, CDR2 YYDKDF (reference sequence). Trimming left V 0 bases short and J 3 bases short, with 5 bases between. This CDR3 comprises 13 residues. CDR3 in amino acids: CATSRDRDTEAFF. Here the CDR3 DNA reads TGTGCCACCAGCAGAGATAGGGACACTGAAGCTTTCTTT.

J is TRBJ1-1 and V is TRBV2; D might be TRBD1 (6 bases). Germline-derived CDR1 and CDR2 are SNHLY and FYNNEI. With 7 bases removed from V and 0 bases from J, the gap between germline ends came to 15 bases. The CDR3 loop spans 15 amino acids. CDR3 in DNA: TGTGCCAGCAAATCAACAGGGAATATGAACACTGAAGCTTTCTTT. As protein: CASKSTGNMNTEAFF.

This chain connects TRBV7-7 to TRBJ2-2; D remains ambiguous. The germline CDR1 and CDR2 sequences are SSHAT and FNYEAQ (reference sequence). The CDR3 is made up of 15 amino acids. Trimming removed 3 bases from V and 2 bases from J, with 10 bases in between. The CDR3 reads CASSFDVGNTGELFF. Written as DNA, the CDR3 is TGTGCCAGCAGCTTCGACGTGGGTAACACCGGGGAGCTGTTTTTT.

This clonotype is a singleton in its sample. The genes are TRBV5-1 and TRBJ2-5; maybe TRBD2 (5 bases). The CDR3 contains 13 residues. The germline V gene encodes CDR1 SGHRS and CDR2 YFSETQ. The V gene lost 4 bases and the J gene lost 5 bases, with 12 bases spanning the gap. The CDR3 region has the DNA TGCGCCAGCAGCAAACTAGATAGGGAGACCCAGTACTTC. It specifies CASSKLDRETQYF. Complete variable domain (other parts from reference TRBV5-1 and TRBJ2-5): KAGVTQTPRYLIKTRGQQVTLSCSPISGHRSVSWYQQTPGQGLQFLFEYFSETQRNKGNFPGRFSGRQFSNSRSEMNVSTLELGDSALYLCASSKLDRETQYFGPGTRLLVL.

This chain links TRBV29-1 with TRBJ1-4; D uncertain. The germline V gene has CDR1 SQVTM and CDR2 ANQGSEA. The CDR3 covers 12 residues. Trimming shortened V by 1 base and J by 10 bases, and 10 bases separated the two germline ends. The CDR3 DNA is TGCAGCGTTGAAGCTGGAGCGGGAAAACTGTTTTTT. It codes for CSVEAGAGKLFF.

The chain employs TRBV19 and TRBJ2-5; D is undetermined. The CDR3 sequence is 11 residues long. Trimming shortened V by 3 bases and J by 5 bases, and 4 bases separated the two germline ends. Germline assignment: CDR1 LNHDA and CDR2 SQIVND (reference sequence). CDR3 loop: CASSIFETQYF. The CDR3 nucleotides are TGTGCCAGTAGTATTTTCGAGACCCAGTACTTC. Full variable domain (remainder filled in from reference TRBV19 and TRBJ2-5): DGGITQSPKYLFRKEGQNVTLSCEQNLNHDAMYWYRQDPGQGLRLIYYSQIVNDFQKGDIAEGYSVSREKKESFPLTVTSAQKNPTAFYLCASSIFETQYFGPGTRLLVL.

This clonotype has more than one count but fewer than ten. The rearrangement joins TRBV11-3 to TRBJ2-7; 7 bases fit TRBD2. J gave up 6 bases and V 5 bases, and 10 bases lay outside the gene matches. CDR3 length equals 14 residues. Germline-derived CDR1 and CDR2 are SGHNT and YENEEA. Here the CDR3 reads CASSPLLGGGEQYF. Here the CDR3 DNA reads TGTGCCAGCAGCCCCCTCCTTGGCGGGGGCGAGCAGTACTTC.